One and the same sample provided the 21 T cell receptor beta chains below, sequenced in a study of identifying expanded T cells in peripheral blood. Some clones are missing from TCRdb's copy, which holds only in-frame ones; the method was immunoSEQ multiplex PCR. Of over 100,000 clones listed, less than 90% were seen once; the top ten hold 7.5% to 9.5%. Sequencing input: blood. These receptors were collected from a person between 18 and 75 years old in good health.

The V gene is TRBV4-2, the J gene TRBJ1-5, with TRBD1 matching over 9 bases. The CDR3 is 20 residues long. Germline V CDR1 and CDR2: LGHNA, YNFKEQ. The V and J ends lost 4 bases and 0 bases, in that order; junction bases with no gene match: 16. The CDR3, as DNA: TGTGCCAGCAGCCCGAATAGGGTGGGGACAGGGCCATATAGCAATCAGCCCCAGCATTTT. It is translated as CASSPNRVGTGPYSNQPQHF.

CDR3 nucleotide sequence: TGTGCCAGCAGGCTAGCGGGGGGTTACACAGATACGCAGTATTTT. Protein: CASRLAGGYTDTQYF. The chain combines TRBV7-2 with TRBJ2-3; 11 nucleotides agree with TRBD2. The V and J ends lost 6 bases and 2 bases, in that order; junction bases with no gene match: 4. The CDR3 extends over 15 amino acids. Looked up from germline, CDR1 is SGHTA and CDR2 is FQGNSA.

This chain uses TRBV27 with TRBJ2-7; D gene uncertain. The CDR3 is made up of 13 amino acids. Trimming cost V 0 bases and J 6 bases, with 9 bases left between them. The germline V gene has CDR1 MNHEY and CDR2 SMNVEV (reference sequence). DNA for the CDR3: TGTGCCAGCAGTTTATCCGAACAGAGCGAGCAGTACTTC. Its translation: CASSLSEQSEQYF.

The V call is TRBV7-3, the J call TRBJ2-1; 9 nucleotides agree with TRBD2. With 2 bases clipped from V and 5 bases from J, the junction kept 4 bases outside the gene matches. The CDR3 runs to 15 residues. Germline V lookup: CDR1 SGHTA, CDR2 FQGTGA. The CDR3 region is CASSLGTSRNNEQFF. CDR3 in DNA: TGTGCCAGCAGCTTAGGGACTAGCAGAAACAATGAGCAGTTCTTC. Variable domain in full (rest from reference TRBV7-3 and TRBJ2-1): GAGVSQTPSNKVTEKGKYVELRCDPISGHTALYWYRQSLGQGPEFLIYFQGTGAADDSGLPNDRFFAVRPEGSVSTLKIQRTERGDSAVYLCASSLGTSRNNEQFFGPGTRLTVL.

The V and J genes are TRBV7-6 and TRBJ2-3; tentatively, D is TRBD1 (6 bases). The germline V gene has CDR1 SGHVS and CDR2 FNYEAQ. Trimming pared 2 bases from V and 8 bases from J, leaving 17 bases between. The CDR3 contains 15 residues. The CDR3 DNA is TGTGCCAGCAGCTTAAAACCCCACAGGGATGGTACGCAGTATTTT. Its protein product is CASSLKPHRDGTQYF. The full variable domain, in which reference TRBV7-6 and TRBJ2-3 provide the parts outside the CDR3, is GAGVSQSPRYKVTKRGQDVALRCDPISGHVSLYWYRQALGQGPEFLTYFNYEAQQDKSGLPNDRFSAERPEGSISTLTIQRTEQRDSAMYRCASSLKPHRDGTQYFGPGTRLTVL.

This chain connects TRBV7-8 to TRBJ2-1; unclear D gene. Trimming cost V 2 bases and J 7 bases, with 12 bases left between them. Germline CDR1 SGHVS, CDR2 FQNEAQ. The CDR3 consists of 14 residues. The CDR3 reads CASSLSEWENEQFF. As DNA, the CDR3 is TGTGCCAGCAGCTTAAGTGAGTGGGAAAATGAGCAGTTCTTC.

The chain links TRBV18 to TRBJ2-7, with no clear D. CDR3 length: 15 amino acids. Between the trimmed V and J ends, which lost 3 bases and 0 bases, there was a span of 12 bases. CDR1 and CDR2 (germline): KGHSH, LQKENI. The chain's CDR3 is CASSPSLGSSYEQYF. In DNA, the CDR3 is TGTGCCAGCTCACCGTCCCTCGGGTCCTCCTACGAGCAGTACTTC.

The CDR3 DNA reads TGTGCCAGCAGTTCGGGAGGGTCTTCGAACACTGAAGCTTTCTTT. This gives the protein CASSSGGSSNTEAFF. The rearrangement links TRBV28 to TRBJ1-1; D not certain. Trimming stripped 4 bases from V and 1 base from J, with 13 bases between. The CDR3 runs 15 residues. The germline V gene has CDR1 MDHEN and CDR2 SYDVKM.

CDR3 in DNA: TGCGCCAGCAGCCAAGAAGGGGCCCCTCAGGGGGAGCAGTACTTC. This codes for CASSQEGAPQGEQYF. The V gene is TRBV4-1, the J gene TRBJ2-7; TRBD1 is a possible D gene (6 bases). Per germline, CDR1 MGHRA and CDR2 YSYEKL. This CDR3 has 15 amino acids. V was shortened by 0 bases and J by 7 bases, with 16 bases between the two germline ends.

The genes are TRBV19 and TRBJ2-3; tentative D call: TRBD1 (6 bases). The CDR3 runs 15 residues. V was trimmed by 5 bases and J by 0 bases, leaving 12 bases between them. Germline V CDR1 and CDR2: LNHDA, SQIVND (reference sequence). CDR3 protein: CASSPHQGSTDTQYF. The CDR3 coding sequence is TGTGCCAGTAGTCCCCACCAGGGGAGCACAGATACGCAGTATTTT.

The count of this clone is one. CDR3 region: CASSLRPGQGREKLFF. The CDR3 bases are TGTGCCAGCAGCTTACGTCCGGGACAGGGGCGCGAAAAACTGTTTTTT. The chain combines TRBV5-6 with TRBJ1-4, with 10 bases matching TRBD1. The CDR3 sequence is 16 residues long. Germline V gives CDR1 SGHDT, CDR2 YYEEEE. J was trimmed by 8 bases and V by 2 bases; bases with no gene match: 9.

This sequence joins TRBV6-1 and TRBJ1-2; unclear D gene. The V end was cut by 7 bases, the J end by 5 bases, with 14 bases between. The CDR3 loop spans 13 amino acids. Germline V gene sequence: CDR1 MNHNS, CDR2 SASEGT. The CDR3, as DNA: TGTGCCAGCACTTACCTGGACGGATATGGCTACACCTTC. This codes for CASTYLDGYGYTF.

The chain has TRBV7-2 and TRBJ2-1, with D maybe TRBD1 (6 bases). V was cut by 5 bases and J by 3 bases, with 20 bases left in between. The CDR3 loop spans 17 amino acids. Germline V gene sequence: CDR1 SGHTA, CDR2 FQGNSA. The CDR3 protein is CASSTPVGGANYNEQFF. CDR3 nucleotide sequence: TGTGCCAGCAGCACCCCGGTAGGGGGAGCGAACTACAATGAGCAGTTCTTC.

This chain joins TRBV27 and TRBJ2-3; 9 bases agree with TRBD2. The CDR3 consists of 17 residues. The V gene end was trimmed by 5 bases and the J gene end by 2 bases; junction bases not matched to a gene: 11. Germline V lookup: CDR1 MNHEY, CDR2 SMNVEV (reference sequence). The CDR3 spells CASSLRWSGRPTDTQYF. The CDR3 DNA sequence: TGTGCCAGCAGTCTACGGTGGAGCGGGAGGCCCACAGATACGCAGTATTTT.

This sequence joins TRBV7-2 and TRBJ2-5; D is unresolved. Trimming took off 4 bases at V and 5 bases at J, with 20 bases between the two ends. Germline loops: CDR1 SGHTA, CDR2 FQGNSA. The CDR3 is 16 residues long. DNA for the CDR3: TGTGCCAGCAGCTATAACCGCTTGCGCCCCGGGGAGACCCAGTACTTC. It yields the protein CASSYNRLRPGETQYF.

The J gene is TRBJ2-7, the V gene TRBV11-3; 9 positions agree with TRBD1. The length of the CDR3 is 15 residues. J was trimmed by 9 bases and V by 5 bases; bases with no gene match: 14. Germline V lookup: CDR1 SGHNT, CDR2 YENEEA. CDR3 amino acids: CASSTRPGTGTTQYF. CDR3 nucleotides: TGTGCCAGCAGCACGCGACCCGGGACAGGGACGACGCAGTACTTC.

The rearrangement links TRBV10-3 to TRBJ2-1; 7 positions agree with TRBD2. The J segment lost 4 bases and the V segment lost 4 bases, leaving 7 bases of the junction unmatched. CDR3 size: 15 residues. Germline V gene lookup returns CDR1 ENHRY and CDR2 SYGVKD. The CDR3 loop reads CAISVDTSVYNEQFF. DNA for the CDR3: TGTGCCATCAGTGTGGACACTAGCGTTTACAATGAGCAGTTCTTC.

The chain joins TRBV5-8 to TRBJ2-7, with D unresolved. The ends were cut back, 0 bases at V and 4 bases at J, with 5 bases in the middle. The CDR3 spans 12 residues. The germline V gene has CDR1 SGHTS and CDR2 YDEGEE. CDR3 loop: CASSLAMYEQYF. The CDR3 coding sequence is TGTGCCAGCAGCTTGGCCATGTACGAGCAGTACTTC.

Only a few counts were recorded for this clone. Other DNA sequences in this specimen translate into the identical CDR3. CDR3 in DNA: TGCGCCAGCAGCCAAGAGGAGCTGAGCACAGATACGCAGTATTTT. Translated: CASSQEELSTDTQYF. This chain connects TRBV4-1 to TRBJ2-3; D unclear. The CDR3 loop spans 15 amino acids. Germline-derived CDR1 and CDR2 are MGHRA and YSYEKL. V was clipped by 0 bases and J by 0 bases, with 7 bases between them.

The rearrangement links TRBV2 to TRBJ1-3; D not resolved. This CDR3 contains 16 residues. The ends were cut back, 4 bases at V and 0 bases at J, with 13 bases in the middle. Germline-derived CDR1 and CDR2 are SNHLY and FYNNEI. CDR3 amino acids: CASSVGSPYSGNTIYF. The DNA of the CDR3 is TGTGCCAGCAGTGTCGGGTCTCCGTACTCTGGAAACACCATATATTTT. Drawing the rest from reference TRBV2 and TRBJ1-3, the complete variable domain is EPEVTQTPSHQVTQMGQEVILRCVPISNHLYFYWYRQILGQKVEFLVSFYNNEISEKSEIFDDQFSVERPDGSNFTLKIRSTKLEDSAMYFCASSVGSPYSGNTIYFGEGSWLTVV.

The chain joins TRBV9 to TRBJ2-2; 10 nucleotides match TRBD2. V lost 2 bases, J lost 7 bases, and 5 bases stayed unmatched. The germline gives CDR1 SGDLS, CDR2 YYNGEE. This CDR3 spans 15 amino acids. The CDR3 protein is CASSVLAGDHGELFF. CDR3 nucleotide sequence: TGTGCCAGCAGCGTTCTAGCGGGAGATCACGGGGAGCTGTTTTTT.